This T cell receptor beta chain was identified during a study of T cells in tumors after PD-1 blockade. The method was immunoSEQ multiplex PCR; TCRdb's version includes in-frame clones alone and lacks a portion of them. The repertoire includes 10,000 to 15,000 clones, 63% of them detected once, and under 30% sits in the top ten. This CDR3 region has 15 residues. The germline gives CDR1 MNHEY, CDR2 SMNVEV (reference sequence). J gave up 1 base and V 6 bases, and 7 bases lay outside the gene matches. Within the sample, this clone is medium-sized. This specimen was tumor tissue, taken before anti-PD-1 treatment. The receptor's source is a human donor with cutaneous squamous cell carcinoma. This chain uses TRBV27 with TRBJ1-1; 8 bases are shared with TRBD1. The CDR3 DNA sequence: TGTGCCAGCAGCCCTTACAGGGGGACGAACACTGAAGCTTTCTTT. Translation gives CASSPYRGTNTEAFF.